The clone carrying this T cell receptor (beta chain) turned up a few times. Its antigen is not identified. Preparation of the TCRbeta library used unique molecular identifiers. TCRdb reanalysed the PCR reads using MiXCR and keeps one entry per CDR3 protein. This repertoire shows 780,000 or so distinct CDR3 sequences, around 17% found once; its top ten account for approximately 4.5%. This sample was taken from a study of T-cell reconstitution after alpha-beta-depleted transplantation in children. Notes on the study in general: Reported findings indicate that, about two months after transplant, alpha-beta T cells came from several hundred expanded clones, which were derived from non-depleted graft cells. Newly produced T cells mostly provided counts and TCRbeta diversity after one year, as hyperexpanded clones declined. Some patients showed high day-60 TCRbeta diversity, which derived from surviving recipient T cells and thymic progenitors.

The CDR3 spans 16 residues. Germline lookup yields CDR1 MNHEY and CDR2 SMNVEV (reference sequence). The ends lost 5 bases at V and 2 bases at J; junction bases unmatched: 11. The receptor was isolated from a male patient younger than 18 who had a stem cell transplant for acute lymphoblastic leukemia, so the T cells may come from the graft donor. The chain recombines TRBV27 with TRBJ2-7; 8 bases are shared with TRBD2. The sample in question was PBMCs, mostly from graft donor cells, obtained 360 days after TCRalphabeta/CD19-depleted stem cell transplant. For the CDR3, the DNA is TGTGCCAGCAGTAGTTTCCGTACTAGCGGAGCCTACGAGCAGTACTTC. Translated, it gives CASSSFRTSGAYEQYF.